What follows describes a single T cell receptor beta chain. The data are from a study of cytomegalovirus exposure and HLA in healthy donors. V lost 4 bases, J lost 6 bases, and 10 bases stayed unmatched. The CDR3 is 15 amino acids. CDR1 and CDR2 from the germline V gene are LNHDA and SQIVND (reference sequence). The PCR used 60 Vbeta and 13 Jbeta primers. TCRdb's table, derived via immunoSEQ multiplex PCR, lists solely in-frame clones and lacks some. The table includes about 190,000 clones, over 60% detected once. Specimen: PBMCs. The chain couples TRBV19 to TRBJ1-1, with 8 bases matching TRBD1. The source is a woman aged 40 to 55 in good health and CMV-seronegative. The CDR3, as DNA: TGTGCCAGTAGTAAGGGCTCAGGGGGCACCGCTGAAGCTTTCTTT. Its protein is CASSKGSGGTAEAFF.